The 9 T cell receptor beta chains below come from one sample, sequenced in a study of technical replicates of blood from a handful of donors. This table comes from immunoSEQ multiplex PCR, and its TCRdb copy is limited to in-frame clones, with some not included. Here the sample spans some 78,000 clones, about 93% being singletons. The sample consisted of T cells isolated from PBMCs. These receptors all come from a human donor in good health.

V usage is TRBV25-1 and J usage is TRBJ2-5; tentative D call: TRBD2 (5 bases). Germline CDR1 and CDR2: MGHDK and SYGVNS. The CDR3 contains 13 residues. V lost 5 bases to trimming and J lost 2 bases, with 9 bases between them. The CDR3 here is CASSPPGQETQYF. CDR3 bases: TGTGCCAGCAGTCCGCCGGGACAAGAGACCCAGTACTTC.

The genes are TRBV5-8 and TRBJ2-7; 10 bases are a match to TRBD1. The length of the CDR3 is 15 residues. Germline assignment: CDR1 SGHTS and CDR2 YDEGEE. The junction had 10 bases not matched to a gene; V was cut back by 4 bases and J by 6 bases. In DNA, the CDR3 is TGTGCCAGCAGCATAACGGGACAGGGGTCCCTCGAGCAGTACTTC. Its translation is CASSITGQGSLEQYF.

V usage is TRBV18 and J usage is TRBJ1-1; no definite D call. CDR3 length: 13 residues. Trimming cost V 4 bases and J 3 bases, with 9 bases left between them. Germline-derived CDR1 and CDR2 are KGHSH and LQKENI. In nucleotides, the CDR3 is TGTGCCAGCTCACTCAACGAGGACACTGAAGCTTTCTTT. It codes for CASSLNEDTEAFF. Drawing the rest from reference TRBV18 and TRBJ1-1, the complete variable domain is NAGVMQNPRHLVRRRGQEARLRCSPMKGHSHVYWYRQLPEEGLKFMVYLQKENIIDESGMPKERFSAEFPKEGPSILRIQQVVRGDSAAYFCASSLNEDTEAFFGQGTRLTVV.

V and J are TRBV5-1 and TRBJ2-1; weak D call: TRBD2 (7 bases). Germline V lookup: CDR1 SGHRS, CDR2 YFSETQ. The CDR3 runs 15 residues. V was clipped by 1 base and J by 5 bases, with 13 bases between them. The CDR3 protein is CASSLTNGGHNEQFF. The CDR3 coding sequence is TGCGCCAGCAGCTTGACTAACGGGGGGCACAATGAGCAGTTCTTC.

The CDR3 coding sequence is TGTGCCAGCTCGGCGGCGGTGCTCAGGGGCAATCAGCCCCAGCATTTT. It translates to CASSAAVLRGNQPQHF. The V and J genes are TRBV18 and TRBJ1-5; a possible D gene is TRBD1 (5 bases). V lost 6 bases and J 2 bases, leaving 17 bases between the germline ends. CDR3 length equals 16 residues. Per the germline V gene, CDR1 is KGHSH and CDR2 is LQKENI. Filled out from reference TRBV18 and TRBJ1-5, the complete variable domain reads NAGVMQNPRHLVRRRGQEARLRCSPMKGHSHVYWYRQLPEEGLKFMVYLQKENIIDESGMPKERFSAEFPKEGPSILRIQQVVRGDSAAYFCASSAAVLRGNQPQHFGDGTRLSIL.

The V gene is TRBV13, the J gene TRBJ2-3, with D maybe TRBD2 (5 bases). The CDR3 spans 13 residues. The germline V gene has CDR1 PRHDT and CDR2 FYEKMQ (reference sequence). The ends were cut back, 5 bases at V and 3 bases at J, with 9 bases in the middle. CDR3 sequence: CASSPRRTDTQYF. DNA of the CDR3: TGTGCCAGCAGCCCAAGGAGGACAGATACGCAGTATTTT.

The CDR3 DNA follows: TGTGCCACCAGCAGTGGGGGACATTATACTGAAGCTTTCTTT. This codes for CATSSGGHYTEAFF. The gene calls are TRBV15 and TRBJ1-1; tentative D call: TRBD1 (6 bases). The germline gives CDR1 LNHNV, CDR2 YYDKDF (reference sequence). V was cut by 3 bases and J by 5 bases, with 13 bases left in between. The CDR3 has 14 residues. Together with reference TRBV15 and TRBJ1-1, the CDR3 gives the full variable domain: DAMVIQNPRYQVTQFGKPVTLSCSQTLNHNVMYWYQQKSSQAPKLLFHYYDKDFNNEADTPDNFQSRRPNTSFCFLDIRSPGLGDTAMYLCATSSGGHYTEAFFGQGTRLTVV.

This CDR3 reads CASSQAWGTSTDTQYF. The CDR3 DNA reads TGTGCCAGCAGCCAAGCCTGGGGCACTAGCACAGATACGCAGTATTTT. The rearrangement uses TRBV14 and TRBJ2-3; D is perhaps TRBD1 (5 bases). Trimming stripped 1 base from V and 0 bases from J, with 11 bases between. The CDR3 is made up of 16 amino acids. The V gene's germline CDR1 is SGHDN and CDR2 FVKESK.

The gene calls are TRBV7-8 and TRBJ1-1; TRBD1 is a possible D gene (5 bases). This CDR3 contains 13 residues. V was cut by 7 bases and J by 3 bases, with 12 bases left in between. Germline assignment: CDR1 SGHVS and CDR2 FQNEAQ. The DNA of the CDR3 is TGTGCCAGCAATCCCCCACAGGACACTGAAGCTTTCTTT. It codes for CASNPPQDTEAFF.